The next 23 T cell receptor beta chains were all read from a single sample in a study of beta chain features in type 1 diabetes (dated by TCRdb to the late 2010s). The library was produced with the immunoSEQ multiplex PCR assay. The entire isolated RNA was reverse transcribed using the High Capacity cDNA Reverse Transcription Kit, and thus expressed TCRB transcripts were sequenced. The clones in this table, taken by TCRdb from immuneACCESS, are in-frame only. Not every clone is retained; where verified, under half of the shortfall comes from an unresolved V gene, and the cause of the rest is unknown. In all, the sample holds hundreds of thousands of clones, and around 15% of those were seen once. The ten largest make up about 0.086% of the sample. Input material: naive CD4+ T cells from blood. In the paper's terms, the cell subset or site label means: true naive CD4+ T cells. The origin of the receptors is a man younger than 35 in good health.

This clone was seen a few times. This chain uses TRBV30 with TRBJ2-5, with unresolved D. Trimming removed 2 bases from V and 1 base from J, with 8 bases in between. Germline lookup yields CDR1 GTSNPN and CDR2 SVGIG (reference sequence). The length of the CDR3 is 13 residues. The CDR3 sequence is CAWSMGIQETQYF. CDR3 DNA: TGTGCCTGGAGTATGGGGATCCAAGAGACCCAGTACTTC.

As concerns this clone: Other nucleotide sequences from this sample produce the same CDR3. The genes are TRBV20-1 and TRBJ2-7; D is uncertain. This CDR3 comprises 10 residues. CDR1 is DFQATT, CDR2 SNEGSKA, per germline (reference sequence). The germline V and J ends were trimmed by 5 bases and 3 bases, with 5 bases remaining between them. CDR3 coding DNA: TGCAGTGCTTTCAGCTACGAGCAGTACTTC. Its protein product is CSAFSYEQYF.

The chain links TRBV28 to TRBJ1-1, with no clear D. Germline V gene sequence: CDR1 MDHEN, CDR2 SYDVKM. This CDR3 region has 11 residues. V lost 0 bases and J 11 bases, leaving 7 bases between the germline ends. In DNA form, the CDR3 reads TGTGCCAGCAGTTTATGGAGCGGCGCTTTCTTT. Its translation is CASSLWSGAFF.

CDR3 sequence: CAWSQSGTGHSPLHF. In DNA form, the CDR3 reads TGTGCCTGGAGCCAATCCGGGACAGGGCACTCACCCCTCCACTTT. V usage is TRBV30 and J usage is TRBJ1-6, with 9 bases matching TRBD1. Germline lookup yields CDR1 GTSNPN and CDR2 SVGIG (reference sequence). The CDR3 spans 15 residues. Losses at the gene ends were 3 bases for V and 10 bases for J; bases not matched to a gene: 10.

This sequence joins TRBV6-5 and TRBJ2-4, with 9 bases identical to TRBD1. CDR1 MNHEY and CDR2 SVGAGI come from the germline V gene. The CDR3 runs 13 residues. Trimming removed 6 bases from V and 7 bases from J; junction bases left unmatched: 4. The CDR3, as DNA: TGTGCCAGCAGCCGCGACAGGGGGAACATTCAGTACTTC. Protein product: CASSRDRGNIQYF.

This clone was seen more than once but under ten times. The chain has TRBV30 and TRBJ2-7; the match to TRBD1 covers 8 bases. V gave up 3 bases and J gave up 9 bases; unmatched junction bases: 10. CDR1 and CDR2 (germline): GTSNPN, SVGIG (reference sequence). This CDR3 is 13 amino acids long. The CDR3 region is CAWRAPGQGLQYF. CDR3 sequence (DNA): TGTGCCTGGAGAGCCCCCGGACAGGGTTTGCAGTACTTC.

This clone came up a few times. The chain couples TRBV7-2 to TRBJ1-2; D is perhaps TRBD1 (5 bases). Deletions cut 5 bases from V and 6 bases from J, with 28 bases between. Germline-derived CDR1 and CDR2 are SGHTA and FQGNSA. There are 18 residues in the CDR3. CDR3 residues: CASSPFRWAGMESNGYTF. For the CDR3, the DNA is TGTGCCAGCAGCCCCTTCCGTTGGGCAGGGATGGAGAGTAATGGCTACACCTTC. The full variable domain, in which reference TRBV7-2 and TRBJ1-2 provide the parts outside the CDR3, is GAGVSQSPSNKVTEKGKDVELRCDPISGHTALYWYRQSLGQGLEFLIYFQGNSAPDKSGLPSDRFSAERTGGSVSTLTIQRTQQEDSAVYLCASSPFRWAGMESNGYTFGSGTRLTVV.

V usage is TRBV11-1 and J usage is TRBJ1-2, with unresolved D. Trimming took 5 bases from V and 2 from J, leaving 9 bases between them. The CDR3 runs to 13 residues. Per germline, CDR1 SGHAT and CDR2 FQDESV (reference sequence). In nucleotides, the CDR3 is TGTGCCAGCAGCCGTGACGGCAACTATGGCTACACCTTC. Its translation is CASSRDGNYGYTF.

The DNA for the CDR3 is TGTGCCCTCGGGCTAGCAGGGGAGACCCAGTACTTC. Its translation: CALGLAGETQYF. The gene calls are TRBV10-3 and TRBJ2-5, with D perhaps matching TRBD1 or TRBD2 (5 bases each). Per the germline V gene, CDR1 is ENHRY and CDR2 is SYGVKD. V was trimmed by 11 bases and J by 5 bases, leaving 15 bases between them. The CDR3 is made up of 12 amino acids.

The chain joins TRBV10-3 to TRBJ1-1, with TRBD1 matching over 8 bases. V was clipped by 5 bases and J by 3 bases; unmatched bases: 5. There are 14 residues in the CDR3. The germline V gene encodes CDR1 ENHRY and CDR2 SYGVKD. CDR3 sequence reads: CAISQSGGYTEAFF. In nucleotides, the CDR3 is TGTGCCATCAGTCAATCAGGGGGCTACACTGAAGCTTTCTTT.

The chain links TRBV18 to TRBJ2-2; D ambiguous. Trimming took off 3 bases at V and 4 bases at J, with 12 bases between the two ends. CDR1 and CDR2 (germline): KGHSH, LQKENI. CDR3 length equals 15 residues. Here the CDR3 reads CASSPGLLLTGELFF. CDR3 coding DNA: TGTGCCAGCTCACCCGGTCTCCTGCTCACCGGGGAGCTGTTTTTT.

V gene TRBV7-9 combines with J gene TRBJ1-6; 9 positions match TRBD1. This CDR3 has 16 amino acids. The V segment lost 3 bases and the J segment 8 bases; nucleotides outside the gene matches: 8. Per germline, CDR1 SEHNR and CDR2 FQNEAQ (reference sequence). This chain's CDR3 is CASSLDGTGYHSPLHF. The CDR3, as DNA: TGTGCCAGCAGCTTGGACGGGACAGGGTACCATTCACCCCTCCACTTT.

This chain links TRBV6-1 with TRBJ2-7; tentatively, D is TRBD2 (5 bases). The CDR3 totals 13 residues. CDR1 and CDR2 from the germline V gene are MNHNS and SASEGT. V lost 6 bases and J lost 3, with 12 bases in between. The CDR3 is CASRVDLLYEQYF. For the CDR3, the DNA is TGTGCCAGCAGAGTGGACTTGCTCTACGAGCAGTACTTC.

The chain combines TRBV6-5 with TRBJ2-7, with TRBD2 as a possible D gene (5 bases). The CDR3 is 14 residues long. V lost 6 bases to trimming and J lost 3 bases, with 15 bases between them. Germline CDR1 reads MNHEY; CDR2 reads SVGAGI. The chain's CDR3 is CASRIAPSRYEQYF. The CDR3 DNA is TGTGCCAGCAGAATAGCACCTAGCCGCTACGAGCAGTACTTC.

This clone was seen only a few times. The rearrangement uses TRBV7-3 and TRBJ2-7, with D maybe TRBD1 (5 bases). The CDR3 has 16 amino acids. Germline assignment: CDR1 SGHTA and CDR2 FQGTGA. The ends were cut back, 5 bases at V and 2 bases at J, with 19 bases in the middle. CDR3 sequence: CASSESTATSAYEQYF. The DNA of the CDR3 is TGTGCCAGCAGCGAATCGACAGCAACCTCAGCCTACGAGCAGTACTTC.

CDR3 sequence reads: CASSFGPAGLLEQYF. Written as DNA, the CDR3 is TGTGCCAGCAGTTTCGGTCCAGCGGGGCTTCTCGAGCAGTACTTC. The rearrangement uses TRBV28 and TRBJ2-7; 7 bases are a match to TRBD2. The CDR3 extends over 15 amino acids. The germline gives CDR1 MDHEN, CDR2 SYDVKM. J gave up 6 bases and V 3 bases, and 11 bases lay outside the gene matches.

This clone was observed a handful of times. The CDR3 DNA is TGTGCCAGCAGCGTGCTGGGTGTGCAGTTCTTC. Its protein product is CASSVLGVQFF. The V gene is TRBV9, the J gene TRBJ2-1; D ambiguous. Germline CDR1 reads SGDLS; CDR2 reads YYNGEE. This CDR3 spans 11 amino acids. V dropped 2 bases and J dropped 12 bases, with 9 bases sitting between them.

CDR3 loop: CASSENRITEAFF. DNA of the CDR3: TGTGCCAGCAGCGAAAATCGAATCACTGAAGCTTTCTTT. The V call is TRBV7-3, the J call TRBJ1-1, with no clear D. V lost 5 bases, J lost 4 bases, and 11 bases lay in between. The CDR3 runs to 13 residues. The germline V gene has CDR1 SGHTA and CDR2 FQGTGA. The complete variable domain, with remaining parts taken from reference TRBV7-3 and TRBJ1-1, reads GAGVSQTPSNKVTEKGKYVELRCDPISGHTALYWYRQSLGQGPEFLIYFQGTGAADDSGLPNDRFFAVRPEGSVSTLKIQRTERGDSAVYLCASSENRITEAFFGQGTRLTVV.

This clone was recorded a few times. Compared with germline, one end of the junction differs, possibly owing to a read error. The chain couples TRBV6-5 to TRBJ2-7, with a weak D call TRBD1 (5 bases). This CDR3 contains 13 residues. Germline assignment: CDR1 MNHEY and CDR2 SVGAGI. The CDR3 here is CASRPSLGRDLNF. CDR3 in DNA: TGTGCCAGCAGACCGAGTTTAGGCAGGGATCTTAACTTC.

This chain connects TRBV7-9 to TRBJ2-3; unclear D gene. V lost 1 base, J lost 3 bases, and 5 bases lay in between. Germline CDR1 is SEHNR and CDR2 is FQNEAQ (reference sequence). This CDR3 contains 13 residues. This CDR3 reads CASSLVRTDTQYF. DNA of the CDR3: TGTGCCAGCAGCTTAGTGCGGACAGATACGCAGTATTTT.

This clone was counted a few times. V usage is TRBV7-3 and J usage is TRBJ1-3; TRBD1 aligns across 8 bases. The trim removed 5 bases at V and 1 base at J, leaving 7 bases unmatched. This CDR3 is 16 amino acids long. Germline assignment: CDR1 SGHTA and CDR2 FQGTGA. The CDR3 reads CASSNYDRGSGNTIYF. CDR3 DNA sequence: TGTGCCAGCAGCAACTACGACAGGGGATCTGGAAACACCATATATTTT. The variable domain in full, with the rest retrieved from reference TRBV7-3 and TRBJ1-3, is GAGVSQTPSNKVTEKGKYVELRCDPISGHTALYWYRQSLGQGPEFLIYFQGTGAADDSGLPNDRFFAVRPEGSVSTLKIQRTERGDSAVYLCASSNYDRGSGNTIYFGEGSWLTVV.

This chain links TRBV14 with TRBJ1-4; D is possibly TRBD1 (5 bases). V lost 1 base and J lost 7, with 13 bases in between. The CDR3 is 15 residues long. CDR1 is SGHDN, CDR2 FVKESK, per germline. The CDR3 region is CASSQVQGLFEKLFF. In DNA, the CDR3 is TGTGCCAGCAGCCAAGTGCAGGGCCTATTTGAAAAACTGTTTTTT.

The chain has TRBV5-1 and TRBJ2-7; 7 nucleotides match TRBD1. The J segment lost 4 bases and the V segment lost 3 bases, leaving 10 bases of the junction unmatched. The CDR3 is made up of 15 amino acids. CDR1 SGHRS and CDR2 YFSETQ come from the germline V gene. The CDR3 DNA reads TGCGCCAGCAGCTCCAAAGGGACAGCCGGGTACGAGCAGTACTTC. Translated, it gives CASSSKGTAGYEQYF.